This TCR beta chain comes out of a study of cytomegalovirus exposure and HLA in healthy donors. TCRdb keeps only in-frame clones here, not all; method: immunoSEQ multiplex PCR. The data hold more than 95,000 clones, with 70% to 90% observed a single time. Germline CDR1 is SGHRS and CDR2 is YFSETQ. V was pared by 1 base and J by 3 bases, with 3 bases of the junction left unmatched. The CDR3 is 14 residues long. Sequenced: PBMCs. The origin of this receptor is a woman under 30 in good health and CMV-seronegative. The chain employs TRBV5-1 and TRBJ2-7; 8 bases are a match to TRBD1. The CDR3 DNA follows: TGCGCCAGCAGCTTGAGGACAGGGAACTACGAGCAGTACTTC. It yields the protein CASSLRTGNYEQYF.